Shown below are 20 T cell receptor beta chains from a single sample sequenced in a study of cytomegalovirus exposure and HLA in healthy donors. PCR involved 60 Vbeta and 13 Jbeta primers. TCRdb keeps only in-frame clones here, not all; method: immunoSEQ multiplex PCR. Of some 170,000 clones listed, roughly 79% are singletons. Sample: PBMCs. The receptors shown here come from a woman aged 18 to 35 in good health and CMV-seropositive.

The chain links TRBV19 to TRBJ1-2, with D perhaps TRBD1 (6 bases). Trimming removed 6 bases at V and 10 bases at J, with 18 bases between. The CDR3 consists of 13 residues. The germline gives CDR1 LNHDA, CDR2 SQIVND (reference sequence). CDR3 nucleotides: TGTGCCAGTAGCTGGGGGGGCCGCGGAGACTACACCTTC. Translated: CASSWGGRGDYTF.

In its sample, this clone was seen a few times. This chain connects TRBV5-4 to TRBJ2-5, with D possibly being TRBD1 (6 bases). The V end lost 6 bases, the J end lost 1 base, and 10 bases lay between the germline ends. The length of the CDR3 is 13 residues. CDR1 and CDR2 (germline): SGHNT, YYREEE (reference sequence). DNA of the CDR3: TGTGCCAGCAACGGACAGACCCAAGAGACCCAGTACTTC. Encoded protein: CASNGQTQETQYF.

A single count supports this clone. This rearrangement joins TRBV14 to TRBJ2-5, with 9 nucleotides matching TRBD1. Germline CDR1 reads SGHDN; CDR2 reads FVKESK. V gave up 2 bases and J gave up 4 bases; unmatched junction bases: 5. The CDR3 totals 15 residues. The CDR3 region is CASSQNRGRVETQYF. The CDR3 DNA reads TGTGCCAGCAGCCAAAACAGGGGGCGAGTAGAGACCCAGTACTTC.

This clone came up once. CDR3 residues: CASSLSGQLTIEAFF. Here the CDR3 DNA reads TGTGCCAGCAGTTTATCGGGACAGCTGACAATTGAAGCTTTCTTT. The chain couples TRBV27 to TRBJ1-1; 7 bases align to TRBD1. V trimming: 0 bases; J trimming: 7 bases; junction bases outside the gene matches: 8. This CDR3 spans 15 amino acids. The germline V gene has CDR1 MNHEY and CDR2 SMNVEV (reference sequence).

The chain is built from TRBV18 and TRBJ1-3; 9 bases match TRBD1. The CDR3 totals 12 residues. Germline V gene lookup returns CDR1 KGHSH and CDR2 LQKENI. The ends lost 8 bases at V and 6 bases at J; junction bases unmatched: 2. CDR3 in amino acids: CASGTGSNTIYF. The CDR3 DNA reads as TGTGCCAGCGGGACAGGGTCAAACACCATATATTTT. Drawing the rest from reference TRBV18 and TRBJ1-3, the complete variable domain is NAGVMQNPRHLVRRRGQEARLRCSPMKGHSHVYWYRQLPEEGLKFMVYLQKENIIDESGMPKERFSAEFPKEGPSILRIQQVVRGDSAAYFCASGTGSNTIYFGEGSWLTVV.

The chain couples TRBV28 to TRBJ2-2; TRBD1 agrees at 7 bases. Germline trimming cut 6 bases from V and 4 bases from J; bases unmatched to any gene: 2. This CDR3 comprises 13 residues. Germline CDR1 is MDHEN and CDR2 is SYDVKM. CDR3 region: CASSRDSTGELFF. CDR3 coding DNA: TGTGCCAGCAGCCGGGACAGCACCGGGGAGCTGTTTTTT. Full variable domain (outside the CDR3, taken from reference TRBV28 and TRBJ2-2): DVKVTQSSRYLVKRTGEKVFLECVQDMDHENMFWYRQDPGLGLRLIYFSYDVKMKEKGDIPEGYSVSREKKERFSLILESASTNQTSMYLCASSRDSTGELFFGEGSRLTVL.

This clone was seen a handful of times. J is TRBJ2-5 and V is TRBV5-4; 10 nucleotides line up with TRBD1. Germline assignment: CDR1 SGHNT and CDR2 YYREEE (reference sequence). V was pared by 4 bases and J by 4 bases, with 10 bases of the junction left unmatched. The CDR3 covers 16 residues. The CDR3 nucleotides are TGTGCCAGCAGCCCTCCCCGGACAGGGGGAAGAGAGACCCAGTACTTC. Translation: CASSPPRTGGRETQYF.

This clone was seen a few times. The chain recombines TRBV4-3 with TRBJ1-2, with 7 bases lining up with TRBD1. With V trimmed by 1 base and J by 4 bases, 3 bases remained unmatched. Germline V gives CDR1 LGHNA, CDR2 YSLEER. The CDR3 covers 14 residues. CDR3 nucleotides: TGCGCCAGCAGCCAAGCAGGGACAGTCTATGGCTACACCTTC. Translated, it gives CASSQAGTVYGYTF.

The chain couples TRBV6-4 to TRBJ1-4, with 10 bases that match TRBD1. CDR3 length: 16 residues. Germline V lookup: CDR1 MRHNA, CDR2 SNTAGT. The trim removed 3 bases at V and 7 bases at J, leaving 8 bases unmatched. The CDR3 nucleotides read TGTGCCAGCAGTGAGAACGCGGGACAGGGGCCTGAAAAACTGTTTTTT. Encoded protein: CASSENAGQGPEKLFF.

This chain links TRBV2 with TRBJ2-2; D uncertain. Trimming removed 6 bases from V and 0 bases from J, with 8 bases in between. The germline V gene encodes CDR1 SNHLY and CDR2 FYNNEI. This CDR3 region has 14 residues. CDR3 loop: CASSALANTGELFF. As DNA, the CDR3 is TGTGCCAGCAGCGCCCTAGCGAACACCGGGGAGCTGTTTTTT.

This clone was counted once. The V and J genes are TRBV20-1 and TRBJ1-1; no clear D. V was shortened by 5 bases and J by 0 bases, with 4 bases between the two germline ends. This CDR3 spans 11 amino acids. Germline-derived CDR1 and CDR2 are DFQATT and SNEGSKA (reference sequence). CDR3 region: CSAPVNTEAFF. CDR3 nucleotide sequence: TGCAGTGCTCCAGTGAACACTGAAGCTTTCTTT.

V usage is TRBV18 and J usage is TRBJ2-7; possible D gene TRBD1, 6 bases. The CDR3 spans 16 residues. Looked up from germline, CDR1 is KGHSH and CDR2 is LQKENI. Trimming shortened V by 0 bases and J by 7 bases, and 19 bases separated the two germline ends. The CDR3 is CASSPPITTGRWEQYF. The CDR3 region has the DNA TGTGCCAGCTCACCACCAATCACGACAGGCCGATGGGAGCAGTACTTC.

This clone was recorded only once. The CDR3 DNA reads TGCGCCAGCAGCTTACAGGGTAACACTGAAGCTTTCTTT. Translating it yields CASSLQGNTEAFF. J is TRBJ1-1 and V is TRBV5-1, with a tentative D call TRBD1 (6 bases). V shed 2 bases and J shed 2 bases, with 7 bases lying between them. This CDR3 region has 13 residues. From germline, CDR1 is SGHRS and CDR2 YFSETQ.

The CDR3 bases are TGTGCCTGGAGCCCCAGGACAGTCTACGAGCAGTACTTC. Protein product: CAWSPRTVYEQYF. The chain recombines TRBV30 with TRBJ2-7, with TRBD1 as a possible D gene (6 bases). The V gene's germline CDR1 is GTSNPN and CDR2 SVGIG (reference sequence). This CDR3 has 13 residues. Trimming took off 3 bases at V and 3 bases at J, with 12 bases between the two ends. Full variable domain (missing parts from reference TRBV30 and TRBJ2-7): SQTIHQWPATLVQPVGSPLSLECTVEGTSNPNLYWYRQAAGRGLQLLFYSVGIGQISSEVPQNLSASRPQDRQFILSSKKLLLSDSGFYLCAWSPRTVYEQYFGPGTRLTVT.

The V call is TRBV27, the J call TRBJ2-3; tentatively, D is TRBD2 (7 bases). This CDR3 contains 15 residues. CDR1 is MNHEY and CDR2 is SMNVEV in the germline V gene (reference sequence). Deletions cut 3 bases from V and 6 bases from J, with 16 bases between. CDR3 amino acids: CASSFLRGAGDTQYF. In nucleotides, the CDR3 is TGTGCCAGCAGTTTTTTACGGGGGGCCGGGGATACGCAGTATTTT.

This clone turned up a few times. The V and J genes are TRBV6-1 and TRBJ2-1, with a weak D call TRBD1 (7 bases). Germline loops: CDR1 MNHNS, CDR2 SASEGT. Trimming took 2 bases from V and 5 from J, leaving 13 bases between them. This CDR3 is built from 15 residues. CDR3 residues: CASSENRGGHNEQFF. As DNA, the CDR3 is TGTGCCAGCAGTGAAAACAGGGGAGGCCACAATGAGCAGTTCTTC.

Comments on this clone: A read error may account for a junction end that differs from germline. The chain has TRBV29-1 and TRBJ1-1; D unresolved. Per germline, CDR1 SQVTM and CDR2 ANQGSEA. The CDR3 contains 13 residues. CDR3 sequence: CSVKDRLKTEAFF. CDR3 bases: TGCAGCGTTAAGGATCGACTGAAGACTGAAGCTTTCTTT.

This clone was seen more than once but under ten times. The V call is TRBV21-1, the J call TRBJ2-1; the DNA was not compared with TRBD2, the D call given in the table. TRBV21-1 is annotated as a pseudogene. There are 15 residues in the CDR3. The CDR3 bases are TGTGCCAGCAGCAAAGGGGAGGGTCCCTCCAATGAGCAGTTCTTC. It codes for CASSKGEGPSNEQFF.

This chain joins TRBV7-6 and TRBJ2-1, with a possible D match to TRBD1 (6 bases). The CDR3 runs 15 residues. Trimming removed 6 bases from V and 5 bases from J, with 17 bases in between. From germline, CDR1 is SGHVS and CDR2 FNYEAQ. The CDR3 coding sequence is TGTGCCAGCAGTCAAACAGGGCTAGAGAACAATGAGCAGTTCTTC. It translates to CASSQTGLENNEQFF.

V usage is TRBV5-1 and J usage is TRBJ1-3; 7 nucleotides align to TRBD1. The V gene's germline CDR1 is SGHRS and CDR2 YFSETQ. This CDR3 region has 15 residues. The V and J ends lost 5 bases and 3 bases, in that order; junction bases with no gene match: 8. DNA for the CDR3: TGCGCCAGCAGTTGGCAGGGGGATGGTGGAAACACCATATATTTT. Translated, it gives CASSWQGDGGNTIYF. The whole variable domain, filled in from reference TRBV5-1 and TRBJ1-3, reads KAGVTQTPRYLIKTRGQQVTLSCSPISGHRSVSWYQQTPGQGLQFLFEYFSETQRNKGNFPGRFSGRQFSNSRSEMNVSTLELGDSALYLCASSWQGDGGNTIYFGEGSWLTVV.